This T cell receptor beta chain derives from a study of T cell responses to AZD1222 COVID-19 vaccine. Findings and caveats of the study: Spike was spanned by vaccine-associated CD4 TCRs, with dominance at 160-218 and 743-854. The donors showed a predominance of white British ancestry and of females, with possible underestimation of clonal diversity. Repertoire samples came only from after the peak T cell response.

V was clipped by 4 bases and J by 3 bases, with 9 bases between them. The CDR3 runs to 13 residues. CDR1 MGHDK and CDR2 SYGVNS come from the germline V gene. Note on this clone: Its target is not known.

Measured with immunoSEQ multiplex PCR; TCRdb has only the in-frame clones, and not every one. The table records about 150,000 clones, around 90% of them present only once. The sequenced sample was peripheral blood, obtained on day 0 of AZD1222 vaccination. The TCR comes from an adult in good health. The chain is built from TRBV25-1 and TRBJ1-2; D gene unclear. Written as DNA, the CDR3 is TGTGCCAGCAGTGTGTGGGAACACTATGGCTACACCTTC. Translated: CASSVWEHYGYTF.